This T cell receptor beta chain comes out of a study of PD-1 blockade in classical Hodgkin lymphoma. Overall study findings and caveats: Baseline diversity resembling that of newly diagnosed patients was seen in complete responders. The study reported lower baseline TCR diversity in newly diagnosed patients than in healthy donors. There remain no defined causes for the repertoire differences, which possibly reflect disease activity or prior therapy. By C4D1, diversity of CD4+ TCRs had risen significantly, whereas that of CD8+ TCRs had not.

With regard to this clone: The antigen remains unidentified.

Time point noted: cycle 4 day 1 (C4D1), after more than five weeks of nivolumab. Patients all relapsed after autologous stem cell transplantation, and there was variation in brentuximab vedotin exposure. Purification of CD4+ T cells from thawed PBMCs was achieved by magnetic negative selection. CDR3 length equals 13 residues. The germline V gene has CDR1 SGHVS and CDR2 FNYEAQ. V was trimmed by 2 bases and J by 3 bases, leaving 8 bases between them. The method was immunoSEQ multiplex PCR; TCRdb's version includes in-frame clones alone and lacks a portion of them. The table has roughly 15,000 clones, roughly three quarters seen once.

This TCR was sampled from a human donor with classical Hodgkin lymphoma. V and J are TRBV7-6 and TRBJ2-7; D is unresolved. This material consisted of CD4+ T cells from blood, taken before the fourth cycle of nivolumab. Here the CDR3 reads CASSLILGYEQYF. Here the CDR3 DNA reads TGTGCCAGCAGCTTAATTTTGGGCTACGAGCAGTACTTC.